These T cell receptor beta chains were read from a single sample in a study of blood T cell repertoires in COVID-19. Assay: immunoSEQ multiplex PCR; the TCRdb copy retains only in-frame clones and omits some. In the table there are around 46,000 clones, around 86% of which are singletons. The specimen sequenced was peripheral blood. The receptor source for this set is a woman aged 80 or older with COVID-19, enrolled during active disease. Both conserved end residues are part of each CDR3. A D gene is named only where the DNA matches it firmly. Clone size appears in some rows only: once, few, many, or a class for an expanded clone.

.	once	TRBV24-1	TRBJ2-2	TGTGCCACCAGTGATTTCCCTAGAACGGGGAACACCGGGGAGCTGTTTTTT	CATSDFPRTGNTGELFF
.	.	TRBV5-4	TRBJ1-2	TGTGCCAGCACGTCCAGGGAAAGAGGCTATGGCTACACCTTC	CASTSRERGYGYTF
TRBD1	.	TRBV7-3	TRBJ2-1	TGTGCCAGCAGCTTCGCAGGGGGCTTTGGAAATGAGCAGTTCTTC	CASSFAGGFGNEQFF
.	.	TRBV19	TRBJ2-1	TGTGCCAGTAGTCTCCGGGGAGCCTACAATGAGCAGTTCTTC	CASSLRGAYNEQFF
.	.	TRBV5-1	TRBJ1-2	TGCGCCAGCAGCAACACCAGGGACTATGGCTACACCTTC	CASSNTRDYGYTF
.	.	TRBV3-1/TRBV3-2	TRBJ1-3	TGTGCCAGCAGCCTTCAGGACTCTGGAAACACCATATATTTT	CASSLQDSGNTIYF
.	.	TRBV19	TRBJ1-5	TGTGCCAGTAGTAGAACGTCTGGACAAGCTAATCAGCCCCAGCATTTT	CASSRTSGQANQPQHF
.	.	TRBV2	TRBJ2-3	TGTGCCAGCAAGCGGGTTATTAGCACAGATACGCAGTATTTT	CASKRVISTDTQYF
.	.	TRBV7-8	TRBJ1-2	TGTGCCAGCAGCTTAGTGTCGGCGGGAAACTATGGCTACACCTTC	CASSLVSAGNYGYTF
TRBD2	.	TRBV3-1/TRBV3-2	TRBJ2-5	TGTGCCAGCAGCCAGGTGCGGGGGGGCCGTGAGACCCAGTACTTC	CASSQVRGGRETQYF
TRBD2	.	TRBV4-2	TRBJ2-1	TGTGCCAGCAGCCCCCCCGGGACTAGCGGGGTGGATGAGCAGTTCTTC	CASSPPGTSGVDEQFF
TRBD1	once	TRBV18	TRBJ2-2	TGTGCCAGCTCGCACTATCGACAGGGGAGCACCGGGGAGCTGTTTTTT	CASSHYRQGSTGELFF
.	few	TRBV5-6	TRBJ1-6	TGTGCCAGCAGCTTGGGTTCAGGCAGGAGGGGTTCACCCCTCCACTTT	CASSLGSGRRGSPLHF
TRBD1	few	TRBV6-6	TRBJ1-2	TGTGCCAGCAGTCTCTGGGGACAGGGGTTAGACTATGGCTACACCTTC	CASSLWGQGLDYGYTF
.	.	TRBV5-4	TRBJ2-1	TGTGCCAGCAGCCCTGTCCATAGCCCTGCCAATGAGCAGTTCTTC	CASSPVHSPANEQFF
.	few	TRBV13	TRBJ1-3	TGTGCCAGCACCGAAAACAGGGCTGGAAACACCATATATTTT	CASTENRAGNTIYF
TRBD1	.	TRBV5-5	TRBJ1-1	TGTGCCAGCAGCGCACGACAGGGGCGCACTGAAGCTTTCTTT	CASSARQGRTEAFF
.	.	TRBV7-9	TRBJ1-4	TGTGCCAGCAGCTTAGTTCGGGGGGAAAAACTGTTTTTT	CASSLVRGEKLFF